Listed below are T cell receptor beta chains from one sample, sequenced in a study of early T cells in non-severe SARS-CoV-2 infection. TCRdb redid the calling of the 5' RACE reads with MiXCR, one entry per CDR3 protein. This repertoire shows over 60,000 distinct CDR3 sequences, roughly a tenth found once; its top ten account for around 7.3%. The specimen comprised whole blood, sampled at baseline. These receptors all stem from an adult who was a healthcare worker with PCR-confirmed SARS-CoV-2 infection or an uninfected control (not recorded which). Each CDR3 is given with its conserved first and last residue. The order of the fields is CDR3 length, J gene, V gene, D gene, clone size, CDR3 protein, CDR3 DNA. The D gene is left open where the match is weak. Some rows mark clone size as missing; the rest say once, few, many or name a class of expanded clone.

length: 14; J: TRBJ1-5; V: TRBV7-9; D: .; size: .; CDR3: CASSLDASNQPQHF; DNA: TGTGCCAGCAGCTTAGACGCCAGCAATCAGCCCCAGCATTTT
length: 15; J: TRBJ2-4; V: TRBV7-9; D: .; size: .; CDR3: CASSPGGPKGNIQYF; DNA: TGTGCCAGCAGCCCCGGGGGGCCGAAGGGAAACATTCAGTACTTC
length: 15; J: TRBJ1-3; V: TRBV29-1; D: TRBD1; size: .; CDR3: CSVDATGATGNTIYF; DNA: TGCAGCGTTGACGCGACAGGGGCCACTGGAAACACCATATATTTT
length: 15; J: TRBJ1-1; V: TRBV10-3; D: TRBD1; size: few; CDR3: CAISESSQGATEAFF; DNA: TGTGCCATCAGTGAGTCAAGTCAGGGGGCTACTGAAGCTTTCTTT
length: 17; J: TRBJ2-3; V: TRBV12-5; D: TRBD2; size: .; CDR3: CASAPRLAGDYTDTQYF; DNA: TGTGCTAGTGCCCCCCGGCTAGCGGGGGACTACACAGATACGCAGTATTTT
length: 16; J: TRBJ2-1; V: TRBV29-1; D: TRBD2; size: few; CDR3: CSVEGIPGLHYNEQFF; DNA: TGCAGCGTAGAAGGAATACCGGGACTACACTACAATGAGCAGTTCTTC
length: 13; J: TRBJ2-2; V: TRBV6-6; D: .; size: few; CDR3: CASSEGGTGELFF; DNA: TGTGCCAGCAGTGAAGGGGGCACCGGGGAGCTGTTTTTT
length: 18; J: TRBJ1-3; V: TRBV19; D: .; size: many; CDR3: CASTEQGKNPFSGNTIYF; DNA: TGTGCCAGTACAGAACAGGGAAAAAACCCCTTCTCTGGAAACACCATATATTTT
length: 12; J: TRBJ2-7; V: TRBV30; D: .; size: few; CDR3: CAWSDKLGEQYF; DNA: TGTGCCTGGAGTGACAAGTTGGGGGAGCAGTACTTC
length: 14; J: TRBJ1-6; V: TRBV6-6; D: .; size: many; CDR3: CASIIEASNSPLHF; DNA: TGTGCCAGTATCATAGAAGCTTCTAATTCACCCCTCCACTTT
length: 17; J: TRBJ2-1; V: TRBV7-6; D: .; size: many; CDR3: CASSLAGVDLANNEQFF; DNA: TGTGCCAGCAGCTTAGCGGGGGTGGACCTTGCCAACAATGAGCAGTTCTTC
length: 16; J: TRBJ2-3; V: TRBV9; D: TRBD1; size: many; CDR3: CASSPRPDRATDTQYF; DNA: TGTGCCAGCAGCCCCCGCCCCGACAGGGCCACAGATACGCAGTATTTT
length: 14; J: TRBJ2-2; V: TRBV3-1; D: .; size: few; CDR3: CASSQQYNSGELFF; DNA: TGTGCCAGCAGCCAACAATATAACTCCGGGGAGCTGTTTTTT
length: 14; J: TRBJ2-1; V: TRBV6-5; D: .; size: many; CDR3: CASSYKAYYNEQFF; DNA: TGTGCCAGCAGTTATAAGGCCTACTACAATGAGCAGTTCTTC
length: 14; J: TRBJ2-7; V: TRBV10-3; D: .; size: .; CDR3: CAISVTPLGDEQYF; DNA: TGTGCCATCAGTGTAACCCCGCTTGGGGACGAGCAGTACTTC
length: 15; J: TRBJ1-2; V: TRBV7-2; D: .; size: .; CDR3: CASSLLWTESYGYTF; DNA: TGTGCCAGCAGCTTGCTATGGACAGAGAGCTATGGCTACACCTTC
length: 17; J: TRBJ1-6; V: TRBV27; D: .; size: few; CDR3: CASTRVRDGGDNSPLHF; DNA: TGTGCCAGCACCAGAGTGAGGGACGGTGGGGATAATTCACCCCTCCACTTT
length: 17; J: TRBJ2-3; V: TRBV7-9; D: TRBD2; size: many; CDR3: CASSLGLAGAKMNTQYF; DNA: TGTGCCAGCAGCTTAGGACTAGCGGGGGCCAAGATGAATACGCAGTATTTT
length: 14; J: TRBJ2-7; V: TRBV6-6; D: .; size: many; CDR3: CASSYAGGSYEQYF; DNA: TGTGCCAGCAGTTACGCTGGCGGGTCCTACGAGCAGTACTTC
length: 16; J: TRBJ2-1; V: TRBV4-3; D: TRBD2; size: .; CDR3: CASSQDRLAEYNEQFF; DNA: TGCGCCAGCAGCCAGGATAGACTAGCGGAATACAATGAGCAGTTCTTC
length: 12; J: TRBJ2-7; V: TRBV6-1; D: TRBD1; size: .; CDR3: CASRTGVYEQYF; DNA: TGTGCCAGCAGGACAGGGGTCTACGAGCAGTACTTC
length: 12; J: TRBJ1-6; V: TRBV9; D: .; size: few; CDR3: CASSADNSPLHF; DNA: TGTGCCAGCAGCGCGGATAATTCACCCCTCCACTTT
length: 17; J: TRBJ2-3; V: TRBV4-3; D: TRBD2; size: .; CDR3: CASSQEISGGLADTQYF; DNA: TGCGCCAGCAGCCAAGAAATAAGCGGGGGGCTGGCGGATACGCAGTATTTT
length: 15; J: TRBJ2-7; V: TRBV2; D: .; size: .; CDR3: CASSSPRQGGYEQYF; DNA: TGTGCCAGCAGCAGCCCGAGACAGGGAGGGTACGAGCAGTACTTC
length: 15; J: TRBJ2-3; V: TRBV5-1; D: .; size: .; CDR3: CASSPGSGSTDTQYF; DNA: TGCGCCAGCAGCCCAGGTAGCGGAAGCACAGATACGCAGTATTTT
length: 14; J: TRBJ2-1; V: TRBV5-1; D: TRBD2; size: .; CDR3: CASSTSGGPHEQFF; DNA: TGCGCCAGCAGTACTAGCGGGGGCCCCCATGAGCAGTTCTTC
length: 15; J: TRBJ2-1; V: TRBV30; D: .; size: .; CDR3: CAWSGSSAGYNEQFF; DNA: TGTGCCTGGAGTGGAAGTTCGGCGGGATACAATGAGCAGTTCTTC
length: 13; J: TRBJ2-7; V: TRBV4-1; D: .; size: few; CDR3: CASSPTESYEQYF; DNA: TGCGCCAGCAGTCCGACAGAGTCCTACGAGCAGTACTTC
length: 15; J: TRBJ2-7; V: TRBV10-3; D: .; size: .; CDR3: CAISEATTAAREQYF; DNA: TGTGCCATCAGTGAGGCGACAACCGCGGCCCGGGAGCAGTACTTC
length: 16; J: TRBJ1-4; V: TRBV25-1; D: .; size: .; CDR3: CASTPRTGPKAEKLFF; DNA: TGTGCCAGCACCCCCCGAACAGGCCCGAAGGCTGAAAAACTGTTTTTT
length: 17; J: TRBJ1-4; V: TRBV19; D: TRBD1; size: .; CDR3: CASHGYRGLPTNEKLFF; DNA: TGTGCCAGTCACGGATACAGGGGGCTTCCAACTAATGAAAAACTGTTTTTT
length: 13; J: TRBJ1-1; V: TRBV10-3; D: .; size: once; CDR3: CAISPELNTEAFF; DNA: TGTGCCATCAGTCCAGAACTGAACACTGAAGCTTTCTTT
length: 15; J: TRBJ2-3; V: TRBV6-5; D: TRBD1; size: .; CDR3: CASSRSGTGTVTQYF; DNA: TGTGCCAGCAGTCGCTCCGGGACAGGGACGGTAACGCAGTATTTT
length: 14; J: TRBJ1-2; V: TRBV28; D: .; size: .; CDR3: CASSLLRANYGYTF; DNA: TGTGCCAGCAGTTTGCTCAGGGCAAACTATGGCTACACCTTC
length: 16; J: TRBJ2-5; V: TRBV15; D: .; size: many; CDR3: CATSRDQRTGRETQYF; DNA: TGTGCCACCAGCAGAGATCAGAGGACGGGTCGAGAGACCCAGTACTTC
length: 16; J: TRBJ2-2; V: TRBV7-9; D: .; size: .; CDR3: CASSGLTEMNTGELFF; DNA: TGTGCCAGCAGCGGTCTGACAGAAATGAACACCGGGGAGCTGTTTTTT
length: 18; J: TRBJ2-1; V: TRBV11-2; D: .; size: many; CDR3: CASRPGALRGSSYNEQFF; DNA: TGTGCCAGCAGACCAGGGGCTCTGCGGGGGTCATCCTACAATGAGCAGTTCTTC
length: 12; J: TRBJ1-3; V: TRBV7-8; D: .; size: few; CDR3: CASSLDGNTIYF; DNA: TGTGCCAGCAGCTTAGATGGAAACACCATATATTTT
length: 14; J: TRBJ2-3; V: TRBV20-1; D: .; size: many; CDR3: CSAREQRNTDTQYF; DNA: TGCAGTGCTAGAGAGCAGCGGAACACAGATACGCAGTATTTT
length: 15; J: TRBJ2-1; V: TRBV4-1; D: .; size: many; CDR3: CASRPSADYPNEQFF; DNA: TGCGCCAGCCGTCCGTCGGCAGACTACCCCAATGAGCAGTTCTTC
length: 15; J: TRBJ1-5; V: TRBV2; D: TRBD1; size: .; CDR3: CASSEGVTGDQPQHF; DNA: TGTGCCAGCAGTGAAGGAGTAACAGGGGATCAGCCCCAGCATTTT
length: 12; J: TRBJ1-1; V: TRBV7-8; D: TRBD1; size: many; CDR3: CASSFTGVEAFF; DNA: TGTGCCAGCAGCTTTACAGGGGTTGAAGCTTTCTTT
length: 13; J: TRBJ2-1; V: TRBV10-3; D: TRBD1; size: few; CDR3: CAVSDRGQDEQFF; DNA: TGTGCCGTCTCAGACAGGGGGCAAGATGAGCAGTTCTTC
length: 15; J: TRBJ1-2; V: TRBV6-1; D: .; size: many; CDR3: CASSVPDRRLSGYTF; DNA: TGTGCCAGCAGTGTACCCGACAGGAGGCTCTCTGGCTACACCTTC
length: 14; J: TRBJ2-1; V: TRBV4-1; D: .; size: .; CDR3: CASSQARTRSEQFF; DNA: TGCGCCAGCAGCCAAGCTCGGACCCGAAGTGAGCAGTTCTTC
length: 18; J: TRBJ2-2; V: TRBV6-6; D: .; size: few; CDR3: CASSYSGDTFSNTGELFF; DNA: TGTGCCAGCAGTTACTCGGGGGACACCTTTTCGAACACCGGGGAGCTGTTTTTT
length: 11; J: TRBJ1-5; V: TRBV10-3; D: .; size: .; CDR3: CAIGSAEPQHF; DNA: TGTGCCATCGGATCAGCGGAGCCCCAGCATTTT
length: 17; J: TRBJ1-1; V: TRBV5-4; D: .; size: many; CDR3: CASSPDVQVGLNTEAFF; DNA: TGTGCCAGCAGCCCCGACGTACAGGTGGGCTTGAACACTGAAGCTTTCTTT
length: 13; J: TRBJ2-5; V: TRBV20-1; D: .; size: .; CDR3: CSAREWGKETQYF; DNA: TGCAGTGCTAGAGAATGGGGGAAAGAGACCCAGTACTTC
length: 17; J: TRBJ1-4; V: TRBV19; D: TRBD1; size: few; CDR3: CASSSPGQARLNEKLFF; DNA: TGTGCCAGTAGTAGTCCGGGACAGGCCCGATTGAATGAAAAACTGTTTTTT
length: 17; J: TRBJ2-3; V: TRBV4-2; D: TRBD2; size: .; CDR3: CASSQETSGSVTDTQYF; DNA: TGTGCCAGCAGCCAAGAAACCAGCGGGAGCGTTACAGATACGCAGTATTTT
length: 13; J: TRBJ2-7; V: TRBV7-2; D: .; size: .; CDR3: CASSPWARGEQYF; DNA: TGTGCCAGCAGCCCCTGGGCCCGCGGGGAGCAGTACTTC
length: 14; J: TRBJ2-5; V: TRBV20-1; D: TRBD1; size: few; CDR3: CSAPRWDRGASQYF; DNA: TGCAGTGCTCCTCGATGGGACAGGGGAGCGTCCCAGTACTTC
length: 18; J: TRBJ1-6; V: TRBV18; D: .; size: few; CDR3: CASSLTAGQTFYNSPLHF; DNA: TGTGCCAGCTCACTGACGGCAGGCCAGACCTTCTATAATTCACCCCTCCACTTT
length: 15; J: TRBJ2-5; V: TRBV2; D: TRBD1; size: many; CDR3: CASSAGQGAQETQYF; DNA: TGTGCCAGCAGTGCTGGACAGGGAGCCCAAGAGACCCAGTACTTC
length: 17; J: TRBJ2-3; V: TRBV21-1; D: .; size: many; CDR3: CASSAPPGQGGTDTQYF; DNA: TGTGCCAGCAGCGCCCCACCAGGACAGGGAGGCACAGATACGCAGTATTTT
length: 16; J: TRBJ1-2; V: TRBV12-5; D: TRBD1; size: .; CDR3: CASGLPTGTGRGGYTF; DNA: TGTGCTAGTGGTTTGCCAACCGGGACAGGGCGCGGTGGCTACACCTTC
length: 12; J: TRBJ2-5; V: TRBV12-3/TRBV12-4; D: .; size: .; CDR3: CASTTGTETQYF; DNA: TGTGCCAGCACCACAGGGACAGAGACCCAGTACTTC
length: 15; J: TRBJ1-1; V: TRBV4-2; D: .; size: few; CDR3: CASSQVGRERTEAFF; DNA: TGTGCCAGCAGCCAAGTTGGCCGGGAGAGGACTGAAGCTTTCTTT
length: 15; J: TRBJ2-6; V: TRBV6-6; D: .; size: .; CDR3: CASSPGDPGANVLTF; DNA: TGTGCCAGCAGCCCGGGGGACCCTGGGGCCAACGTCCTGACTTTC